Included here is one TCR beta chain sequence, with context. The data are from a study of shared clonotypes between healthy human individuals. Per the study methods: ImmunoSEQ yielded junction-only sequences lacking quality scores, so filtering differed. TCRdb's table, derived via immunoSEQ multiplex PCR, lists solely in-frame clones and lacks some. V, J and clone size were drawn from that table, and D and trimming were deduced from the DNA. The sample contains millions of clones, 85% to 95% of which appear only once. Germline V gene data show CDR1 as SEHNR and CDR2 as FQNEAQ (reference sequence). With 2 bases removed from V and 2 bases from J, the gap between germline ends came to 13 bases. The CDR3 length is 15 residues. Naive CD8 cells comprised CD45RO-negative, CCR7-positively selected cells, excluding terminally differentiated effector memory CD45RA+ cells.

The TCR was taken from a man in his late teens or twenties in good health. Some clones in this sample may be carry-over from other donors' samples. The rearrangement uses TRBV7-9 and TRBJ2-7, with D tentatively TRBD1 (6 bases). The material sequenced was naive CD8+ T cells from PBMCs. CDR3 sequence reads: CASSLLGARTYEQYF. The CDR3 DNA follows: TGTGCCAGCAGCTTATTGGGGGCCCGAACCTACGAGCAGTACTTC. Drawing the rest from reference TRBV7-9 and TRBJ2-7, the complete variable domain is DTGVSQNPRHKITKRGQNVTFRCDPISEHNRLYWYRQTLGQGPEFLTYFQNEAQLEKSRLLSDRFSAERPKGSFSTLEIQRTEQGDSAMYLCASSLLGARTYEQYFGPGTRLTVT.